Shown below are 18 T cell receptor beta chains from a single sample sequenced in a study of immune heterogeneity within non-small cell lung tumors. A multiplex PCR containing 32 V primers and 13 J primers was used to amplify TCR beta CDR3. TCRdb re-analysed the multiplex PCR reads in MiXCR, keeping a single row per CDR3 protein. The table includes 10,000 to 13,000 distinct CDR3 sequences, around 30% detected once. With roughly 600 ng used per sample, the template was genomic DNA from bulk tumor. From each primary tumor, several far-apart biopsies were obtained during surgery. Each patient presented with untreated, newly diagnosed non-small cell lung cancer and received curative surgery. The sequenced sample consisted of lung tumor tissue. The receptors were gathered from a woman aged 45-59 years with non-small cell lung cancer.

This chain joins TRBV28 and TRBJ2-5, with 11 bases lining up with TRBD2. The CDR3 spans 15 residues. V was clipped by 3 bases and J by 7 bases; unmatched bases: 7. Germline loops: CDR1 MDHEN, CDR2 SYDVKM. The chain's CDR3 is CASSFLAGGVGTQYF. The CDR3 DNA follows: TGTGCCAGCAGTTTCCTAGCGGGAGGTGTGGGGACCCAGTACTTC.

This clonotype was observed a few times. The rearrangement links TRBV12-5 to TRBJ2-7; no clear D. V dropped 6 bases and J dropped 6 bases, with 9 bases sitting between them. The CDR3 runs 11 residues. CDR1 is LGHNT, CDR2 FRNRAP, per germline. The CDR3 DNA follows: TGTGCTAGTGGGGACGCTAGCGAGCAGTACTTC. Protein sequence: CASGDASEQYF. The full variable domain, rest sourced from reference TRBV12-5 and TRBJ2-7, is DARVTQTPRHKVTEMGQEVTMRCQPILGHNTVFWYRQTMMQGLELLAYFRNRAPLDDSGMPKDRFSAEMPDATLATLKIQPSEPRDSAVYFCASGDASEQYFGPGTRLTVT.

This clonotype rates as medium-sized (0.01 to 0.1%). V and J are TRBV6-4 and TRBJ1-2; D is unclear. CDR3 size: 13 residues. Trimming took 3 bases from V and 4 from J, leaving 9 bases between them. In germline, CDR1 is MRHNA, CDR2 SNTAGT. CDR3 nucleotides: TGTGCCAGCAGTGAAAGCCACGGCTATGGCTACACCTTC. Its translation is CASSESHGYGYTF.

The CDR3 nucleotides read TGTGCCAGCAGCTTGAGGACAGACGTGAATGAAAAACTGTTTTTT. The encoded protein is CASSLRTDVNEKLFF. This chain joins TRBV5-6 and TRBJ1-4, with D maybe TRBD1 (6 bases). V was trimmed by 1 base and J by 5 bases, leaving 12 bases between them. The CDR3 spans 15 residues. Germline assignment: CDR1 SGHDT and CDR2 YYEEEE.

V gene TRBV11-1 combines with J gene TRBJ1-3, with no clear D. Germline loops: CDR1 SGHAT, CDR2 FQDESV (reference sequence). This CDR3 region has 15 residues. V gave up 3 bases and J gave up 0 bases, with 9 bases separating them. CDR3 region: CASSFDTYSGNTIYF. In DNA, the CDR3 is TGTGCCAGCAGCTTCGACACTTACTCTGGAAACACCATATATTTT. Variable domain in full (rest from reference TRBV11-1 and TRBJ1-3): EAEVAQSPRYKITEKSQAVAFWCDPISGHATLYWYRQILGQGPELLVQFQDESVVDDSQLPKDRFSAERLKGVDSTLKIQPAELGDSAMYLCASSFDTYSGNTIYFGEGSWLTVV.

The V and J genes are TRBV6-1 and TRBJ1-2; D unresolved. CDR1 MNHNS and CDR2 SASEGT come from the germline V gene. V lost 8 bases to trimming and J lost 4 bases, with 14 bases between them. This CDR3 contains 13 residues. CDR3 loop: CASGDRYLYGYTF. Written as DNA, the CDR3 is TGTGCCAGCGGAGACCGTTACCTCTATGGCTACACCTTC.

The chain combines TRBV5-6 with TRBJ1-2; 9 positions match TRBD1. The CDR3 is 15 residues long. V lost 5 bases and J lost 7; bases outside the gene matches: 12. Germline lookup yields CDR1 SGHDT and CDR2 YYEEEE. CDR3 residues: CASRVEDRGYSGYTF. CDR3 sequence (DNA): TGTGCCAGCAGGGTGGAAGACAGGGGGTACTCTGGCTACACCTTC.

This clonotype was found many times. The chain is built from TRBV5-1 and TRBJ1-2, with 8 bases fitting TRBD1. Germline CDR1 and CDR2: SGHRS and YFSETQ. This CDR3 region has 14 residues. V lost 4 bases and J lost 4; bases outside the gene matches: 6. CDR3: CASSPQGASYGYTF. The CDR3 region has the DNA TGCGCCAGCAGCCCGCAGGGGGCGAGCTATGGCTACACCTTC.

This clonotype has more than one count but fewer than ten. The chain combines TRBV20-1 with TRBJ1-3; tentatively, D is TRBD1 (5 bases). The V gene's germline CDR1 is DFQATT and CDR2 SNEGSKA (reference sequence). The CDR3 totals 18 residues. Trimming shortened V by 0 bases and J by 0 bases, and 18 bases separated the two germline ends. Here the CDR3 DNA reads TGCAGTGCTAGAGATAATTACGGCGGGACTCGCTCTGGAAACACCATATATTTT. Translated: CSARDNYGGTRSGNTIYF.

The rearrangement links TRBV6-1 to TRBJ2-7, with a weak D call TRBD1 (5 bases). Trimming stripped 7 bases from V and 3 bases from J, with 10 bases between. The CDR3 contains 12 residues. The germline CDR1 and CDR2 sequences are MNHNS and SASEGT. The chain's CDR3 is CASMDIFYEQYF. The CDR3 DNA sequence: TGTGCCAGCATGGACATTTTCTACGAGCAGTACTTC.

This clonotype was seen many times. CDR3 sequence: CASSPGGYSYEQYF. CDR3 sequence (DNA): TGTGCCAGCTCACCAGGGGGGTACTCCTACGAGCAGTACTTC. This chain uses TRBV18 with TRBJ2-7; a possible D gene is TRBD2 (6 bases). V was shortened by 2 bases and J by 0 bases, with 8 bases between the two germline ends. Looked up from germline, CDR1 is KGHSH and CDR2 is LQKENI. CDR3 length equals 14 residues.

This clonotype came up a few times. The V gene is TRBV3-1, the J gene TRBJ2-1; 7 nucleotides line up with TRBD2. V shed 0 bases, J shed 4 bases, and the junction held 6 bases outside the gene matches. The CDR3 covers 16 residues. Germline V gene lookup returns CDR1 LGHDT and CDR2 YNNKEL (reference sequence). CDR3 residues: CASSQDPLARYNEQFF. The CDR3 DNA reads TGTGCCAGCAGCCAAGATCCACTAGCGAGGTACAATGAGCAGTTCTTC.

The chain links TRBV6-1 to TRBJ1-4; D possibly corresponds to TRBD1 (5 bases). CDR1 MNHNS and CDR2 SASEGT come from the germline V gene. This CDR3 spans 15 amino acids. V lost 7 bases, J lost 6 bases, and 18 bases lay in between. CDR3 DNA: TGTGCCAGCACTACTTCTGGGGGGTTGTATGAAAAACTGTTTTTT. It is translated as CASTTSGGLYEKLFF.

This clonotype was observed at least ten times. V gene TRBV6-1 combines with J gene TRBJ2-5; D is ambiguous. The CDR3 contains 13 residues. CDR1 and CDR2 (germline): MNHNS, SASEGT. Trimming stripped 8 bases from V and 3 bases from J, with 13 bases between. The CDR3, as DNA: TGTGCCAGCTTCGACACCGCGAAAGAGACCCAGTACTTC. It translates to CASFDTAKETQYF.

This clonotype counts as medium-sized. The CDR3 region is CASSETGSVAYEQYF. CDR3 DNA: TGTGCCAGCAGTGAGACTGGATCAGTAGCCTACGAGCAGTACTTC. The chain is built from TRBV6-1 and TRBJ2-7; D gene ambiguous. Trimming removed 3 bases at V and 2 bases at J, with 14 bases between. The CDR3 has 15 amino acids. Germline V gives CDR1 MNHNS, CDR2 SASEGT.

The chain recombines TRBV27 with TRBJ2-5, with 14 bases identical to TRBD2. The germline V gene has CDR1 MNHEY and CDR2 SMNVEV (reference sequence). The J segment lost 2 bases and the V segment lost 4 bases, leaving 15 bases of the junction unmatched. This CDR3 comprises 20 residues. This CDR3 reads CASSSARVTSGGGGQETQYF. For the CDR3, the DNA is TGTGCCAGCAGTTCAGCCCGGGTGACTAGCGGGGGGGGGGGGCAAGAGACCCAGTACTTC.

Ten or more counts support this clonotype. CDR3 DNA sequence: TGTGCCACCAGCAGAGACGGACAGCCGAATCAGCCCCAGCATTTT. Translating gives CATSRDGQPNQPQHF. The genes are TRBV15 and TRBJ1-5; D may be TRBD1 (6 bases). The V and J ends lost 0 bases and 4 bases respectively, with 10 bases between them. Germline CDR1 and CDR2: LNHNV and YYDKDF (reference sequence). This CDR3 contains 15 residues.

As to this clonotype: It may be a read error: a sequence one base away is much more abundant. The rearrangement links TRBV28 to TRBJ1-2; D unclear. Germline lookup yields CDR1 MDHEN and CDR2 SYDVKM. This CDR3 region has 17 residues. The V end lost 3 bases, the J end lost 4 bases, and 21 bases lay between the germline ends. CDR3 sequence reads: CASSFRRLPSSSYGYTF. In nucleotides, the CDR3 is TGTGCCAGCAGTTTTCGGAGACTGCCGTCCTCATCCTATGGCTACACCTTC.